The present entry profiles one T cell receptor beta chain with its context. The germline V gene encodes CDR1 SGHRS and CDR2 YFSETQ. The V end was cut by 7 bases, the J end by 2 bases, with 23 bases between. This CDR3 contains 17 residues. The data originate from a study of blood T cell repertoires in COVID-19. Study-level background: Sites across the United States, Italy and Spain contributed samples from acute and convalescent COVID-19.

Sequencing used immunoSEQ multiplex PCR; TCRdb keeps in-frame clones, though not all of them. This table holds approximately 250,000 clones, over 80% found once. The sample was peripheral blood. This TCR was recovered from a woman between 40 and 55 years old who had recovered from COVID-19. The chain combines TRBV5-1 with TRBJ2-3, with D maybe TRBD2 (5 bases). Here the CDR3 DNA reads TGCGCCAGCCCCCCTGGGAGCCGGAACCACTTCACAGATACGCAGTATTTT. This gives the protein CASPPGSRNHFTDTQYF. Based on the CDR3 plus reference TRBV5-1 and TRBJ2-3, the full variable domain is KAGVTQTPRYLIKTRGQQVTLSCSPISGHRSVSWYQQTPGQGLQFLFEYFSETQRNKGNFPGRFSGRQFSNSRSEMNVSTLELGDSALYLCASPPGSRNHFTDTQYFGPGTRLTVL.